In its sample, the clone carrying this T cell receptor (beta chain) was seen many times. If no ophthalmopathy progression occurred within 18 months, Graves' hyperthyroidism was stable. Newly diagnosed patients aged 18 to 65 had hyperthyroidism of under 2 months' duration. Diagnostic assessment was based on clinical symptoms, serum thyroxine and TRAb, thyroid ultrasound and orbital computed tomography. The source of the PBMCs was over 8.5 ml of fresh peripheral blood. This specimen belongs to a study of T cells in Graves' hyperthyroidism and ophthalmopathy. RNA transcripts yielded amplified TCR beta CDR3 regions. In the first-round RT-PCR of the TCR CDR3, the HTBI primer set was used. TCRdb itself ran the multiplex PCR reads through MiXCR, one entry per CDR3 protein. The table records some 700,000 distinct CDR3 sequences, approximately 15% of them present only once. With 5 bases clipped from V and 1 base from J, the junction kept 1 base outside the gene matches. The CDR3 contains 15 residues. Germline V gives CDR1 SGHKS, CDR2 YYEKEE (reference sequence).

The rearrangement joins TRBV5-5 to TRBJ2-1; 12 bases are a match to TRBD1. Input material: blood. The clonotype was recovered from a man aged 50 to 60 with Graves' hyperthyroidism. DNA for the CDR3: TGTGCCAGCAGGGGACAGGGGGCTTCCTACAATGAGCAGTTCTTC. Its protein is CASRGQGASYNEQFF.